Listed here is a single T cell receptor beta chain. Its specificity is unknown. The sample is drawn from a study of vaccination effects on CD4 cells after COVID-19. Study-level information: Peptide-pool stimulation followed by sequencing identified expanded antigen-specific CD4+ clonotypes in the ViraFEST assay. Each well held two million PBMC cultured with about 9.1 ug/ml peptides and 7.5 to 10 IU/ml IL-2.

This CDR3 has 13 residues. The germline V and J ends were trimmed by 4 bases and 2 bases, with 9 bases remaining between them. Germline lookup yields CDR1 SGHKS and CDR2 YYEKEE (reference sequence). The table came from immunoSEQ multiplex PCR; TCRdb's copy has only in-frame clones and leaves some out. The table shows tens of thousands of clones, with around 63% occurring only once. Subsequent to a culture period of under twelve days, CD4+ T cells were isolated. The input for sequencing was CD4+ T cells from PBMCs cultured without peptide, taken before COVID-19 vaccination. This sequence joins TRBV5-5 and TRBJ2-5; TRBD2 is a possible D gene (5 bases). This TCR derives from a human donor who received a COVID-19 vaccine. CDR3 DNA: TGTGCCAGCAGCCTACGGGGTCAAGAGACCCAGTACTTC. It translates to CASSLRGQETQYF. The full variable domain, its missing parts supplied by reference TRBV5-5 and TRBJ2-5, is DAGVTQSPTHLIKTRGQQVTLRCSPISGHKSVSWYQQVLGQGPQFIFQYYEKEERGRGNFPDRFSARQFPNYSSELNVNALLLGDSALYLCASSLRGQETQYFGPGTRLLVL.